These 21 T cell receptor beta chains were sequenced from one sample in a study of somatic mutations in cytotoxic T cells in rheumatoid arthritis. The assay was immunoSEQ multiplex PCR, and TCRdb's table has in-frame clones only and misses some. The profile shows fewer than 20,000 clones, about four fifths of them singletons. Sequenced: CD8+ T cells sorted from blood. These receptors were obtained from an adult with rheumatoid arthritis.

This chain connects TRBV29-1 to TRBJ1-2, with 10 positions matching TRBD1. V lost 8 bases, J lost 8 bases, and 8 bases stayed unmatched. Per the germline V gene, CDR1 is SQVTM and CDR2 is ANQGSEA. The CDR3 consists of 12 residues. The CDR3 nucleotides are TGCAGCTTTTTGACAGGGGGCGACGGCTACACCTTC. It translates to CSFLTGGDGYTF.

The chain uses TRBV4-1 and TRBJ1-5; no reliable D call. Germline V gives CDR1 MGHRA, CDR2 YSYEKL. Trimming left V 0 bases short and J 0 bases short, with 12 bases between. The CDR3 extends over 17 amino acids. The CDR3 is CASSQDMRRYSNQPQHF. The CDR3 coding sequence is TGCGCCAGCAGCCAAGATATGAGACGGTATAGCAATCAGCCCCAGCATTTT.

The genes are TRBV11-3 and TRBJ2-3; 7 bases line up with TRBD1. The V gene end was trimmed by 3 bases and the J gene end by 6 bases; junction bases not matched to a gene: 6. CDR3 length equals 14 residues. Germline V CDR1 and CDR2: SGHNT, YENEEA. The CDR3 spells CASSLGQPEDTQYF. CDR3 DNA sequence: TGTGCCAGCAGCTTGGGACAGCCGGAGGATACGCAGTATTTT.

The V and J genes are TRBV15 and TRBJ1-2, with 7 nucleotides matching TRBD1. Per germline, CDR1 LNHNV and CDR2 YYDKDF (reference sequence). The V gene end was trimmed by 2 bases and the J gene end by 6 bases; junction bases not matched to a gene: 9. The CDR3 sequence is 15 residues long. The CDR3 nucleotides are TGTGCCACCAGCAGAAGTCAGGGGGATATCAATGGCTACACCTTC. This encodes CATSRSQGDINGYTF.

The gene calls are TRBV7-8 and TRBJ2-5, with D perhaps matching TRBD2 (5 bases). Germline V gene lookup returns CDR1 SGHVS and CDR2 FQNEAQ. V lost 3 bases to trimming and J lost 2 bases, with 13 bases between them. This CDR3 is 15 amino acids long. The CDR3 DNA follows: TGTGCCAGCAGCTTGCTCCAGCGGCCACAAGAGACCCAGTACTTC. Its translation is CASSLLQRPQETQYF.

V and J are TRBV5-6 and TRBJ2-5; 9 nucleotides align to TRBD1. The J call could be wrong; TRBJ2-7 is a better fit for the DNA end. Germline V gives CDR1 SGHDT, CDR2 YYEEEE. This CDR3 is 15 amino acids long. The CDR3 region has the DNA TGTGCCAGCAGCCCCACGGGACAGGGACGCTACGAGCAGTACTTC. This translates into CASSPTGQGRYEQYF.

This chain links TRBV7-9 with TRBJ2-7; D is unresolved. The V gene's germline CDR1 is SEHNR and CDR2 FQNEAQ (reference sequence). The CDR3 extends over 13 amino acids. Trimming left V 3 bases short and J 0 bases short, with 6 bases between. The CDR3 DNA sequence: TGTGCCAGCAGCTTTAGCAGCTCCTACGAGCAGTACTTC. It encodes CASSFSSSYEQYF.

This clone has only a few counts. This chain joins TRBV6-1 and TRBJ2-7, with TRBD1 matching 8 bases. V lost 10 bases, J lost 4 bases, and 6 bases stayed unmatched. In germline, CDR1 is MNHNS, CDR2 SASEGT. This CDR3 has 12 residues. CDR3 residues: CATLRTGYEQYF. The CDR3 coding sequence is TGTGCCACTCTTAGGACAGGGTACGAGCAGTACTTC.

The J gene is TRBJ1-2, the V gene TRBV27; 12 bases are a match to TRBD1. Germline assignment: CDR1 MNHEY and CDR2 SMNVEV (reference sequence). The length of the CDR3 is 13 residues. V was pared by 6 bases and J by 8 bases, with 4 bases of the junction left unmatched. The CDR3 nucleotides are TGTGCCAGCAGCTCCGGGACAGGGGGCGGCTACACCTTC. This codes for CASSSGTGGGYTF.

The chain links TRBV19 to TRBJ2-7, with D possibly TRBD1 on 5 matching bases. CDR1 is LNHDA, CDR2 SQIVND, per germline (reference sequence). The CDR3 length is 13 residues. V dropped 1 base and J dropped 3 bases, with 7 bases sitting between them. The CDR3 sequence is CASSIGQHYEQYF. For the CDR3, the DNA is TGTGCCAGTAGTATAGGACAGCACTACGAGCAGTACTTC.

V and J are TRBV27 and TRBJ2-7; possible D gene TRBD1, 6 bases. Trimming stripped 5 bases from V and 6 bases from J, with 14 bases between. The CDR3 totals 13 residues. Germline CDR1 MNHEY, CDR2 SMNVEV (reference sequence). In DNA form, the CDR3 reads TGTGCCAGCAGTGGGGGCGAGCCGACCGAGCAGTACTTC. This gives the protein CASSGGEPTEQYF.

The V and J genes are TRBV2 and TRBJ2-1; D perhaps matches TRBD1 (5 bases). The CDR3 runs 16 residues. V lost 6 bases, J lost 1 base, and 16 bases lay in between. Looked up from germline, CDR1 is SNHLY and CDR2 is FYNNEI. This chain's CDR3 is CASRRMTVTSYNEQFF. In nucleotides, the CDR3 is TGTGCCAGCAGGAGGATGACAGTCACATCCTACAATGAGCAGTTCTTC.

V usage is TRBV27 and J usage is TRBJ2-1; TRBD1 might be the D (5 bases). Germline V gene sequence: CDR1 MNHEY, CDR2 SMNVEV (reference sequence). The ends were cut back, 4 bases at V and 11 bases at J, with 9 bases in the middle. CDR3 length: 11 amino acids. This chain's CDR3 is CASSSQGQQFF. Written as DNA, the CDR3 is TGTGCCAGCAGTTCCCAGGGCCAGCAGTTCTTC.

The sample holds a few counts of this clone. The J gene is TRBJ2-7, the V gene TRBV27, with D perhaps TRBD1 (6 bases). The germline CDR1 and CDR2 sequences are MNHEY and SMNVEV (reference sequence). Trimming removed 3 bases from V and 2 bases from J, with 14 bases in between. This CDR3 is 15 amino acids long. CDR3 region: CASSLGPGAAYEQYF. CDR3 DNA: TGTGCCAGCAGTTTGGGGCCAGGGGCAGCCTACGAGCAGTACTTC.

The chain links TRBV9 to TRBJ1-1; unclear D gene. CDR3 length equals 14 residues. Germline V gene lookup returns CDR1 SGDLS and CDR2 YYNGEE. V was pared by 3 bases and J by 0 bases, with 9 bases between. The chain's CDR3 is CASSGEAMNTEAFF. The CDR3 nucleotides read TGTGCCAGCAGCGGGGAAGCAATGAACACTGAAGCTTTCTTT.

The V call is TRBV7-5, the J call TRBJ2-6; the table gives TRBD1 as D, unverified against the DNA. TRBV7-5 is annotated as a pseudogene. The CDR3 contains 16 residues. CDR3 in DNA: TGTGCCAGAAGCAGGGGGTCGGGTCCTGGGGCCAACGTCCTGACTTTC. Its translation: CARSRGSGPGANVLTF.

V usage is TRBV5-5 and J usage is TRBJ1-5; D might be TRBD1 (5 bases). The CDR3 has 15 residues. The V and J ends lost 2 bases and 1 base respectively, with 10 bases between them. Germline CDR1 and CDR2: SGHKS and YYEKEE (reference sequence). CDR3 nucleotide sequence: TGTGCCAGCAGCTTTGGACAAGCCAGCAATCAGCCCCAGCATTTT. As protein: CASSFGQASNQPQHF.

The V call is TRBV5-4, the J call TRBJ1-2; D is possibly TRBD1 (6 bases). Germline lookup yields CDR1 SGHNT and CDR2 YYREEE (reference sequence). The CDR3 runs 14 residues. Trimming pared 0 bases from V and 5 bases from J, leaving 11 bases between. The CDR3 region has the DNA TGTGCCAGCAGCTTGGAACAGGGTGCTTATGGCTACACCTTC. As protein: CASSLEQGAYGYTF. The full variable domain, its missing parts supplied by reference TRBV5-4 and TRBJ1-2, is ETGVTQSPTHLIKTRGQQVTLRCSSQSGHNTVSWYQQALGQGPQFIFQYYREEENGRGNFPPRFSGLQFPNYSSELNVNALELDDSALYLCASSLEQGAYGYTFGSGTRLTVV.

The CDR3 loop reads CASSPYFGGAYNSPLHF. The CDR3 region has the DNA TGTGCCAGCAGTCCTTACTTCGGGGGGGCCTATAATTCACCCCTCCACTTT. This chain connects TRBV25-1 to TRBJ1-6, with a tentative D call TRBD1 (5 bases). The V gene lost 5 bases and the J gene lost 2 bases, with 16 bases spanning the gap. Germline V lookup: CDR1 MGHDK, CDR2 SYGVNS. The CDR3 consists of 17 residues.

This chain uses TRBV7-7 with TRBJ2-7, with TRBD2 matching over 8 bases. With V trimmed by 5 bases and J by 0 bases, 6 bases remained unmatched. CDR3 length: 15 residues. Germline assignment: CDR1 SSHAT and CDR2 FNYEAQ (reference sequence). The CDR3 sequence is CASSTGSGASYEQYF. In nucleotides, the CDR3 is TGTGCCAGCAGCACCGGTAGCGGGGCCTCCTACGAGCAGTACTTC.

The V and J genes are TRBV25-1 and TRBJ2-5, with TRBD2 matching 8 bases. The CDR3 extends over 13 amino acids. In germline, CDR1 is MGHDK, CDR2 SYGVNS. Trimming took 7 bases from V and 3 from J; bases not matched to a gene: 4. The CDR3 coding sequence is TGTGCCAGCATCCCCGGGAGGGAAGAGACCCAGTACTTC. Its protein is CASIPGREETQYF.